In its sample, the clone carrying this TCR beta chain was seen once. The antigen is undetermined. This record comes from a study of cytomegalovirus exposure and HLA in healthy donors. General study points: In vitro experiments confirmed that a few CMV-associated chains were specific for CMV antigens. The TCR clusters that emerged in the first cohort tended, a later analysis found, to co-occur in the 120 or so validation repertoires.

Assay: immunoSEQ multiplex PCR; the TCRdb copy retains only in-frame clones and omits some. The table includes 250,000 to 400,000 clones, 88% detected once. V was clipped by 2 bases and J by 2 bases, with 9 bases between them. The CDR3 consists of 14 residues. Germline CDR1 is MDHEN and CDR2 is SYDVKM. The chain recombines TRBV28 with TRBJ1-2; D may be TRBD1 (5 bases). Specimen: PBMCs. This sequence originates from a man between 25 and 39 years old in good health and CMV-seronegative. CDR3 protein: CASSLVAGNYGYTF. The CDR3 DNA is TGTGCCAGCAGTTTAGTTGCAGGGAACTATGGCTACACCTTC.